A selection of T cell receptor beta chains follows, all from one sample in a study of cytomegalovirus exposure and HLA in healthy donors. Data came from immunoSEQ multiplex PCR; TCRdb stores just in-frame clones and leaves some out. The sample records approximately 100,000 clones, 55% to 65% being singletons. The sample comprised PBMCs. These receptors originate from a man aged 30-40 years in good health and CMV-seropositive. Both conserved end residues are trimmed from each CDR3. Fields, in order: clone size, J gene, V gene, CDR3 protein. Size values are once, few and many counts, or a class for expanded clones, and some rows have none.

size: .; J: TRBJ2-5; V: TRBV7-2; CDR3: ASSLAGAQETQY
size: .; J: TRBJ2-2; V: TRBV5-1; CDR3: ASSLGRTDFTGELF
size: .; J: TRBJ2-3; V: TRBV7-2; CDR3: ASSLYYGTDTQY
size: .; J: TRBJ2-7; V: TRBV18; CDR3: ASSPPGGAEPYEQY
size: few; J: TRBJ2-2; V: TRBV18; CDR3: ASSPDQGWDTGELF
size: few; J: TRBJ2-2; V: TRBV29-1; CDR3: SVGETGSAGELF
size: few; J: TRBJ2-7; V: TRBV18; CDR3: ASSPGLTSYEQY
size: .; J: TRBJ2-5; V: TRBV9; CDR3: ASSPRGGARETQY
size: .; J: TRBJ1-1; V: TRBV5-1; CDR3: ASSLRTLRGREAF
size: .; J: TRBJ1-5; V: TRBV19; CDR3: ASKSERPNQPQH
size: .; J: TRBJ2-1; V: TRBV7-9; CDR3: ASSRGLAGGEEQF
size: .; J: TRBJ1-1; V: TRBV15; CDR3: ATSRDRGINTEAF
size: .; J: TRBJ2-3; V: TRBV7-8; CDR3: ASSTGPSGGTDTQY
size: few; J: TRBJ1-1; V: TRBV5-1; CDR3: ASSTGGPNTEAF
size: .; J: TRBJ2-2; V: TRBV5-1; CDR3: ASSSGQGSGELF
size: .; J: TRBJ1-2; V: TRBV18; CDR3: ASSLQESNYGYT
size: .; J: TRBJ2-3; V: TRBV9; CDR3: ASSLGGTDTQY
size: .; J: TRBJ2-6; V: TRBV11-1; CDR3: ASSLEMGRLGANVLT